Detailed here is one T cell receptor (beta chain). Its antigen is unidentified. Using immunoSEQ multiplex PCR, the repertoire was profiled, and TCRdb retains in-frame clones only, with some absent. Of 110,000 or so clones listed, around 88% are singletons. The data originate from a study of cytomegalovirus exposure and HLA in healthy donors. General study points: It was about 180 TCR beta chains that were listed as cytomegalovirus-associated. A few chains linked to CMV were shown in vitro to be specific for CMV antigens.

The germline gives CDR1 ENHRY, CDR2 SYGVKD. Trimming cost V 6 bases and J 4 bases; bases outside gene matches: 6. This CDR3 is built from 16 residues. Sequencing was performed on PBMCs. The chain couples TRBV10-3 to TRBJ1-6; TRBD1 matches 10 bases. This TCR was recovered from a man younger than 35 in good health and CMV-seronegative. The CDR3 sequence is CAIRGTGVPYNSPLHF. For the CDR3, the DNA is TGTGCCATCAGGGGGACAGGGGTTCCTTATAATTCACCCCTCCACTTT.